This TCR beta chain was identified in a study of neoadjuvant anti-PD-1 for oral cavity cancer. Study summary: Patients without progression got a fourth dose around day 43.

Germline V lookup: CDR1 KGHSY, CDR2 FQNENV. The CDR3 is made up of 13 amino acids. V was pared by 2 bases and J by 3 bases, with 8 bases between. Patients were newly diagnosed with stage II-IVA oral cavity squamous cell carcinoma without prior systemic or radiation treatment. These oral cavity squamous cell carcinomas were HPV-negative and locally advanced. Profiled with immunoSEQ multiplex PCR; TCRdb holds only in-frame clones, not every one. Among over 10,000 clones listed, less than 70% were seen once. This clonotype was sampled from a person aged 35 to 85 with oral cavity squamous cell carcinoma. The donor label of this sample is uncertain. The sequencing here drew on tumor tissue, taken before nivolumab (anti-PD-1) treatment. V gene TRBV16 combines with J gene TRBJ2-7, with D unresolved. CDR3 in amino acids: CASSQARYYEQYF. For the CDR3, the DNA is TGTGCCAGCAGCCAAGCGCGGTACTACGAGCAGTACTTC.